Listed below are T cell receptor beta chains from one sample, sequenced in a study of identical twins. TCRdb processed the 5' RACE reads anew with MiXCR; each CDR3 protein has one entry. The table includes about 240,000 distinct CDR3 sequences, roughly a tenth detected once. The sequenced material came from memory T cells sorted from blood. These receptors were collected from a middle-aged man in good health. CDR3s include the opening cysteine and the closing phenylalanine or tryptophan. Each record gives: J gene, D gene, clone size, V gene, CDR3 DNA, CDR3 protein. A D gene is named only where the DNA matches it firmly. Part of the rows lack a size; the others show once, few, many or a class for expanded clones.

>TRBJ2-7|-|many|TRBV20-1
TGCAGTGCTAGTCGCACAAGGCGGAACGAGCAGTACTTC
CSASRTRRNEQYF
>TRBJ2-3|-|many|TRBV27
TGTGCCAGCAGTTTATACCTCCGTAGACTAGGAGAGGGCACAGATACGCAGTATTTT
CASSLYLRRLGEGTDTQYF
>TRBJ2-7|TRBD2|-|TRBV10-1
TGCGCCAGCAGGGGACTAGCGGGGGCTCCTTCCTACGAGCAGTACTTC
CASRGLAGAPSYEQYF
>TRBJ2-7|-|-|TRBV7-2
TGTGCCAGCAGCAGGCACTGGCAGAACTACGAGCAGTACTTC
CASSRHWQNYEQYF
>TRBJ2-3|TRBD1|-|TRBV4-2
TGTGCCAGCAGCCAAGATCCGGGACAGGGGGCGAGAGATACGCAGTATTTT
CASSQDPGQGARDTQYF
>TRBJ2-5|-|few|TRBV29-1
TGCAGCGTTTTGGATTGGGGGGAGACCCAGTACTTC
CSVLDWGETQYF
>TRBJ2-7|TRBD2|-|TRBV7-8
TGTGCCAGCAGCTTAGAGGGGACTAGCAAGTACGAGCAGTACTTC
CASSLEGTSKYEQYF
>TRBJ2-7|-|few|TRBV14
TGTGCCAGCAGCGCCCGGACCTCCGCCGAGCAGTACTTC
CASSARTSAEQYF
>TRBJ2-1|TRBD1|many|TRBV7-2
TGTGCCAGCAGCTTCGGCGGGACAGGGTTTTACAGGGAGCAGTTCTTC
CASSFGGTGFYREQFF
>TRBJ2-6|-|-|TRBV2
TGTGCCAGCAGTTCAGATTACTCTGGGGCCAACGTCCTGACTTTC
CASSSDYSGANVLTF
>TRBJ2-7|TRBD2|-|TRBV9
TGTGCCAGCAGCGCGGGACTAGCAGATTACGAGCAGTACTTC
CASSAGLADYEQYF
>TRBJ2-4|-|many|TRBV29-1
TGCAGCGTTGAGGTAGACGACATTCAGTACTTC
CSVEVDDIQYF
>TRBJ1-1|TRBD1|many|TRBV6-2/TRBV6-3
TGTGCCAGCAGTTACAAACAGGGGGCTAGGTGGACTGAAGCTTTCTTT
CASSYKQGARWTEAFF
>TRBJ2-7|TRBD1|few|TRBV7-2
TGTGCCAGCAGTCAGGCACCGGGACAGGCGGCCTACGAGCAGTACTTC
CASSQAPGQAAYEQYF
>TRBJ2-2|-|few|TRBV3-1
TGTGCCAGCAGCAGAACACTGGCGAACACCGGGGAGCTGTTTTTT
CASSRTLANTGELFF
>TRBJ2-3|TRBD2|-|TRBV3-1
TGTGCCAGCAGCCCGGGACTAGCGGAGAGCACAGATACGCAGTATTTT
CASSPGLAESTDTQYF
>TRBJ2-1|TRBD1|-|TRBV28
TGTGCCAGCACCCTGGGGGGGACAGGGGGCTTCCATGAGCAGTTCTTC
CASTLGGTGGFHEQFF
>TRBJ2-7|TRBD1|few|TRBV3-1
TGTGCCAGCAGCCCGGGACAGGGGGGTTTCGTGGAGCAGTACTTC
CASSPGQGGFVEQYF
>TRBJ1-4|-|few|TRBV12-3/TRBV12-4
TGTGCCAGCAGTAAGGACCCTTCAACTAATGAAAAACTGTTTTTT
CASSKDPSTNEKLFF
>TRBJ2-2|-|few|TRBV12-3/TRBV12-4
TGTGCCAGCAGTTTAAGGGACACCGGGGAGCTGTTTTTT
CASSLRDTGELFF
>TRBJ2-3|-|few|TRBV6-1
TGTGCCAGCAGTGAAATGATAGCGGCAGATACGCAGTATTTT
CASSEMIAADTQYF
>TRBJ1-1|-|-|TRBV6-2/TRBV6-3
TGTGCCAGCAGTTACTCGGGAAGAATTCAGAACACTGAAGCTTTCTTT
CASSYSGRIQNTEAFF
>TRBJ2-1|-|many|TRBV20-1
TGCAGTGCTAGAGCGGTGGGGAATGAGCAGTTCTTC
CSARAVGNEQFF
>TRBJ2-3|-|many|TRBV6-2/TRBV6-3
TGTGCCAGCAGTTACGGTCTTAGCACAGATACGCAGTATTTT
CASSYGLSTDTQYF
>TRBJ2-2|-|-|TRBV6-5
TGTGCCAGCAGTTACCGAGGGCAGAACACCGGGGAGCTGTTTTTT
CASSYRGQNTGELFF
>TRBJ2-7|-|few|TRBV4-3
TGCGCCAGCAGCCCCGGTGTTGAATACGAGCAGTACTTC
CASSPGVEYEQYF
>TRBJ1-5|-|few|TRBV5-6
TGTGCCAGCAGTCGTATCAATCAGCCCCAGCATTTT
CASSRINQPQHF
>TRBJ1-6|TRBD1|-|TRBV28
TGTGCCAGCAGTCCCCAGGGGGCTTATTCACCCCTCCACTTT
CASSPQGAYSPLHF
>TRBJ1-6|-|many|TRBV14
TGTGCCAGCAGCCAGTTCGGGAACTATAATTCACCCCTCCACTTT
CASSQFGNYNSPLHF
>TRBJ1-6|TRBD1|few|TRBV12-5
TGTGCTAGTGGTTTGGGACAGGGCCCCCTCCACTTT
CASGLGQGPLHF
>TRBJ2-5|TRBD2|few|TRBV3-1
TGTGCCAGCAGCCAATTCGGGACTAGCGGGGGGGAGACCCAGTACTTC
CASSQFGTSGGETQYF
>TRBJ2-2|-|-|TRBV19
TGTGCCAGTAATTCCCCCAGGGGAACCGGGGAGCTGTTTTTT
CASNSPRGTGELFF
>TRBJ2-1|-|-|TRBV7-9
TGTGCCAGCAGCAGCAATAGCGGCCCCTCCTACAATGAGCAGTTCTTC
CASSSNSGPSYNEQFF
>TRBJ2-1|-|-|TRBV5-1
TGCGCCAGCACCCGGGGCCTAACCGGGGATGAGCAGTTCTTC
CASTRGLTGDEQFF
>TRBJ2-5|-|few|TRBV20-1
TGCAGTGCCGGCTTACTTAGGGGCCAAGAGACCCAGTACTTC
CSAGLLRGQETQYF
>TRBJ2-7|TRBD2|many|TRBV20-1
TGCAGTGCTAGGGATAGCGGGAGGGCCTACGAGCAGTACTTC
CSARDSGRAYEQYF
>TRBJ1-4|-|many|TRBV18
TGTGCCAGCTCGTTCGGTCGGGGAAGAGAAAAACTGTTTTTT
CASSFGRGREKLFF
>TRBJ2-3|-|-|TRBV11-1
TGTGCCAGCAGCTTTATCTTTGGTGGCTGGACTAGCACAGATACGCAGTATTTT
CASSFIFGGWTSTDTQYF
>TRBJ2-7|-|few|TRBV29-1
TGCAGCGTTGGAGGGGTAGCCTACGAGCAGTACTTC
CSVGGVAYEQYF
>TRBJ1-1|-|many|TRBV5-1
TGCGCCAGCCGGGGAGGAACTGAAGCTTTCTTT
CASRGGTEAFF
>TRBJ2-5|-|-|TRBV5-6
TGTGCCAGCAGCTCCCTCAGAGGAGTCGAGGAGACCCAGTACTTC
CASSSLRGVEETQYF
>TRBJ1-4|-|many|TRBV29-1
TGCAGCGTTGAAACACCGGGGGAAAAACTGTTTTTT
CSVETPGEKLFF
>TRBJ2-7|-|-|TRBV28
TGTGCCAGCAGTCCGATACTAGCACCAGGGAGCTCCTACGAGCAGTACTTC
CASSPILAPGSSYEQYF
>TRBJ2-7|TRBD1|many|TRBV20-1
TGCAGTGCTACTCGACAGGGGGGTAACTCCTACGAGCAGTACTTC
CSATRQGGNSYEQYF
>TRBJ1-4|-|-|TRBV18
TGTGCCAGCTCACCGCAGGGACTGACTGGTGAAAAACTGTTTTTT
CASSPQGLTGEKLFF
>TRBJ1-3|-|-|TRBV29-1
TGCAGCGTTCGAGATGGTGGAAACACCATATATTTT
CSVRDGGNTIYF
>TRBJ2-3|TRBD1|-|TRBV7-6
TGTGCCAGCAGCTTGAGGACAGGGGGGGAAGATACGCAGTATTTT
CASSLRTGGEDTQYF
>TRBJ2-1|TRBD2|-|TRBV20-1
TGCAGTGCTGATAGCGGGGTATACAATGAGCAGTTCTTC
CSADSGVYNEQFF
>TRBJ2-7|-|many|TRBV5-6
TGTGCCAGCAGATCCGGGCCCACTCGGGACGAGCAGTACTTC
CASRSGPTRDEQYF
>TRBJ2-4|-|many|TRBV30
TGTGCCTGGAGTGTTGGGTTCGGTAGAGCCAAAAACATTCAGTACTTC
CAWSVGFGRAKNIQYF
>TRBJ2-1|TRBD1|many|TRBV14
TGTGCCAGCAGCCAAGATTGGGGCAGGGGGCTAGACAATGAGCAGTTCTTC
CASSQDWGRGLDNEQFF
>TRBJ2-7|TRBD1|-|TRBV2
TGTGCCAGCAGTAAGACTCCGGGACAGGGCTTCTACGAGCAGTACTTC
CASSKTPGQGFYEQYF
>TRBJ2-4|-|-|TRBV11-2
TGTGCCAGCAGCATCAGGGGTGGCGAAAACATTCAGTACTTC
CASSIRGGENIQYF